The clone carrying this T cell receptor beta chain was recorded only once. Patients at the Seattle site were enrolled during active infection and followed longitudinally. The entry originates in a study of blood T cell repertoires in COVID-19. In the study's own analysis: How many nucleated cells were present was estimated from reference gene primer amplification. Produced via immunoSEQ multiplex PCR; TCRdb's table is partial and in-frame only. The DNA was the basis for D and trimming; V, J and clone size are from that table. The table records approximately 200,000 clones, less than 85% of them present only once. Germline V CDR1 and CDR2: SGHNT, YYREEE (reference sequence). The CDR3 runs 15 residues. With V trimmed by 4 bases and J by 5 bases, 9 bases remained unmatched.

Sequencing was carried out using peripheral blood. J is TRBJ2-7 and V is TRBV5-4; 10 nucleotides line up with TRBD2. The sequence was collected from a woman of 80 years or more with COVID-19, enrolled during active disease. CDR3: CASSSSSGRKDEQYF. The CDR3 region has the DNA TGTGCCAGCAGCAGCTCTAGCGGGAGAAAGGACGAGCAGTACTTC.